The present T cell receptor beta chain was sequenced within a study of cytomegalovirus exposure and HLA in healthy donors. Study-level background: Caucasian-associated ancestry cluster membership applied to just over 80% of nearly 400 genotyped donors.

This CDR3 has 14 amino acids. Trimming removed 2 bases from V and 8 bases from J, with 10 bases in between. The germline V gene encodes CDR1 KGHSH and CDR2 LQKENI. PCR involved 60 Vbeta and 13 Jbeta primers. Here immunoSEQ multiplex PCR was the method, and the copy in TCRdb shows in-frame clones only, minus some. The sample has 150,000 to 200,000 clones, about 83% seen once. The sequencing input was PBMCs. The receptor was isolated from a woman aged 25 to 39 in good health and CMV-seropositive. The rearrangement joins TRBV18 to TRBJ1-6, with D perhaps TRBD1 (5 bases). The CDR3 spells CASSPSVGDSPLHF. The CDR3 DNA follows: TGTGCCAGCTCACCATCCGTAGGGGATTCACCCCTCCACTTT.